The 21 T cell receptor beta chains below were found in one sample sequenced in a study of T cell clonotyping in hematopoietic cell transplantation. The time point: recipient sample about 28 days before transplant, after cytoreduction. Using immunoSEQ multiplex PCR, the repertoire was profiled, and TCRdb retains in-frame clones only, with some absent. Of about 36,000 clones in the sample, roughly 95% were seen once. Sequences were derived from peripheral blood mononuclear cells, sampled before stem cell transplant. Every receptor here comes from a man aged 35 to 55 with chronic myeloid leukemia. Some clones in this sample may be carry-over from other donors' samples.

The chain links TRBV6-6 to TRBJ2-1; TRBD1 is a possible D gene (5 bases). There are 12 residues in the CDR3. V was shortened by 10 bases and J by 5 bases, with 12 bases between the two germline ends. The germline CDR1 and CDR2 sequences are MNHNY and SVGAGI (reference sequence). As DNA, the CDR3 is TGTGCCACCTCCAAGGGGAACAATGAGCAGTTCTTC. This encodes CATSKGNNEQFF.

This chain uses TRBV4-2 with TRBJ1-5; TRBD1 might be the D (5 bases). This CDR3 has 16 amino acids. Germline assignment: CDR1 LGHNA and CDR2 YNFKEQ. V was pared by 1 base and J by 2 bases, with 12 bases between. CDR3 in amino acids: CASSQVTGDGNQPQHF. CDR3 DNA sequence: TGTGCCAGCAGCCAAGTCACGGGGGATGGCAATCAGCCCCAGCATTTT.

The gene calls are TRBV5-6 and TRBJ1-3; no clear D. The CDR3 is 12 residues long. CDR1 SGHDT and CDR2 YYEEEE come from the germline V gene. V shed 0 bases and J shed 4 bases, with 2 bases lying between them. This CDR3 is CASSLGGNTIYF. The CDR3 DNA sequence: TGTGCCAGCAGCTTGGGGGGAAACACCATATATTTT.

This rearrangement joins TRBV4-3 to TRBJ1-1, with D tentatively TRBD1 (5 bases). Germline V CDR1 and CDR2: LGHNA, YSLEER. This CDR3 is 14 amino acids long. The ends were cut back, 1 base at V and 1 base at J, with 7 bases in the middle. The chain's CDR3 is CASSQVQGNTEAFF. Here the CDR3 DNA reads TGCGCCAGCAGCCAAGTCCAGGGGAACACTGAAGCTTTCTTT.

The V and J genes are TRBV6-1 and TRBJ2-7; D possibly corresponds to TRBD2 (5 bases). CDR1 and CDR2 (germline): MNHNS, SASEGT. There are 17 residues in the CDR3. Trimming removed 3 bases at V and 7 bases at J, with 25 bases between. The CDR3 coding sequence is TGTGCCAGCAGTGACCTACTCCGGGGTATTAAAACGGGGGAGCAGTACTTC. Its protein product is CASSDLLRGIKTGEQYF.

The table lists this clone with a count of one. This chain links TRBV28 with TRBJ2-5; a weak D match, TRBD1 (6 bases). CDR1 is MDHEN, CDR2 SYDVKM, per germline. CDR3 length: 13 residues. The germline V and J ends were trimmed by 9 bases and 5 bases, with 16 bases remaining between them. CDR3 coding DNA: TGTGCCAGTATAACAGGGTTTTCGGAGACCCAGTACTTC. This gives the protein CASITGFSETQYF.

The chain combines TRBV6-6 with TRBJ2-7; D gene ambiguous. V was shortened by 6 bases and J by 0 bases, with 18 bases between the two germline ends. Germline loops: CDR1 MNHNY, CDR2 SVGAGI (reference sequence). This CDR3 has 16 residues. This CDR3 reads CASSGLGRVSSYEQYF. CDR3 nucleotide sequence: TGTGCCAGCAGCGGCTTGGGAAGGGTGAGCTCCTACGAGCAGTACTTC.

The CDR3 sequence: CASSLGGGQTNEKLFF. Here the CDR3 DNA reads TGTGCCAGCAGCTTGGGAGGTGGGCAGACTAATGAAAAACTGTTTTTT. The chain has TRBV5-4 and TRBJ1-4, with D uncertain. V lost 0 bases and J lost 2, with 11 bases in between. Germline CDR1 is SGHNT and CDR2 is YYREEE (reference sequence). The length of the CDR3 is 16 residues.

V gene TRBV5-1 combines with J gene TRBJ2-5; D gene ambiguous. V lost 0 bases to trimming and J lost 4 bases, with 7 bases between them. Germline loops: CDR1 SGHRS, CDR2 YFSETQ. The CDR3 contains 13 residues. CDR3 amino acids: CASSLGRRETQYF. The CDR3 bases are TGCGCCAGCAGCTTGGGTAGGAGAGAGACCCAGTACTTC.

This chain uses TRBV7-6 with TRBJ2-3, with D uncertain. Trimming stripped 2 bases from V and 1 base from J, with 7 bases between. In germline, CDR1 is SGHVS, CDR2 FNYEAQ. The length of the CDR3 is 14 residues. In DNA form, the CDR3 reads TGTGCCAGCAGCTTAAGTCTCCGCACAGATACGCAGTATTTT. This encodes CASSLSLRTDTQYF.

The chain employs TRBV30 and TRBJ2-1; 7 nucleotides align to TRBD2. The CDR3 is made up of 11 amino acids. From germline, CDR1 is GTSNPN and CDR2 SVGIG (reference sequence). The CDR3 reads CAGGGGNEQFF. The DNA for the CDR3 is TGTGCTGGTGGGGGGGGAAATGAGCAGTTCTTC.

DNA of the CDR3: TGTGCCAGCAGCTTAGTCGGCGGGGGAAGCACAGATACGCAGTATTTT. Its protein product is CASSLVGGGSTDTQYF. The chain joins TRBV7-3 to TRBJ2-3; TRBD2 matches 7 bases. The V gene's germline CDR1 is SGHTA and CDR2 FQGTGA. V shed 2 bases, J shed 0 bases, and the junction held 5 bases outside the gene matches. The CDR3 is 16 amino acids.

The chain joins TRBV28 to TRBJ2-7; tentatively, D is TRBD2 (6 bases). CDR3 length: 14 amino acids. CDR1 is MDHEN and CDR2 is SYDVKM in the germline V gene. Trimming pared 8 bases from V and 7 bases from J, leaving 21 bases between. CDR3 amino acids: CASEGLGRGSEQYF. CDR3 coding DNA: TGTGCCAGCGAGGGACTGGGCCGGGGTTCGGAGCAGTACTTC. The whole variable domain, filled in from reference TRBV28 and TRBJ2-7, reads DVKVTQSSRYLVKRTGEKVFLECVQDMDHENMFWYRQDPGLGLRLIYFSYDVKMKEKGDIPEGYSVSREKKERFSLILESASTNQTSMYLCASEGLGRGSEQYFGPGTRLTVT.

Written as DNA, the CDR3 is TGTGCCAGCAGGAAGGATGACTCCTATAATTCACCCCTCCACTTT. This sequence encodes CASRKDDSYNSPLHF. This chain links TRBV7-6 with TRBJ1-6, with D unclear. CDR3 length equals 15 residues. Trimming removed 6 bases at V and 0 bases at J, with 9 bases between. CDR1 is SGHVS and CDR2 is FNYEAQ in the germline V gene.

V usage is TRBV7-2 and J usage is TRBJ1-6; 7 nucleotides align to TRBD1. Germline CDR1 is SGHTA and CDR2 is FQGNSA. The length of the CDR3 is 16 residues. With V trimmed by 1 base and J by 7 bases, 7 bases remained unmatched. The CDR3 DNA is TGTGCCAGCAGCTTAGGGGCTCAGGGGGAAAATTCACCCCTCCACTTT. Translation gives CASSLGAQGENSPLHF.

The V gene is TRBV30, the J gene TRBJ1-1; D call uncertain. The CDR3 runs to 16 residues. Germline CDR1 reads GTSNPN; CDR2 reads SVGIG (reference sequence). V was pared by 1 base and J by 0 bases, with 15 bases between. The CDR3 nucleotides read TGTGCCTGGAGTGCCCTGACAAGAGCCCTGAACACTGAAGCTTTCTTT. This translates into CAWSALTRALNTEAFF.

Only a few counts were recorded for this clone. This sequence joins TRBV27 and TRBJ1-1; D is ambiguous. Germline CDR1 is MNHEY and CDR2 is SMNVEV (reference sequence). Trimming stripped 3 bases from V and 7 bases from J, with 18 bases between. This CDR3 has 15 residues. This CDR3 is CASSFVGWMTDEAFF. The CDR3 nucleotides are TGTGCCAGCAGTTTCGTCGGTTGGATGACGGATGAAGCTTTCTTT.

This chain uses TRBV10-3 with TRBJ2-1; 9 nucleotides match TRBD2. This CDR3 region has 15 residues. The junction had 8 bases not matched to a gene; V was cut back by 11 bases and J by 0 bases. Germline CDR1 reads ENHRY; CDR2 reads SYGVKD. As DNA, the CDR3 is TGTGCCGTCCTGCCTAGCGGGAACTCCTACAATGAGCAGTTCTTC. Translating gives CAVLPSGNSYNEQFF.

V gene TRBV11-1 combines with J gene TRBJ2-7; D possibly corresponds to TRBD1 (5 bases). The germline V gene has CDR1 SGHAT and CDR2 FQDESV (reference sequence). V was trimmed by 3 bases and J by 1 base, leaving 7 bases between them. This CDR3 spans 13 amino acids. The CDR3 bases are TGTGCCAGCAGCTTCAGGGAATCCTACGAGCAGTACTTC. This sequence encodes CASSFRESYEQYF.

V is TRBV6-6 and J is TRBJ2-7; D gene ambiguous. V was shortened by 2 bases and J by 1 base, with 6 bases between the two germline ends. This CDR3 has 13 residues. CDR1 is MNHNY and CDR2 is SVGAGI in the germline V gene (reference sequence). The CDR3 nucleotides read TGTGCCAGCAGTTACGCGGATTCCTACGAGCAGTACTTC. Its translation: CASSYADSYEQYF.

The CDR3 is CASSSRTGHDQPQHF. The CDR3 DNA sequence: TGTGCCAGTAGTAGCCGGACGGGTCACGATCAGCCCCAGCATTTT. J is TRBJ1-5 and V is TRBV19; D gene ambiguous. The CDR3 totals 15 residues. CDR1 LNHDA and CDR2 SQIVND come from the germline V gene (reference sequence). V was cut by 4 bases and J by 5 bases, with 15 bases left in between.